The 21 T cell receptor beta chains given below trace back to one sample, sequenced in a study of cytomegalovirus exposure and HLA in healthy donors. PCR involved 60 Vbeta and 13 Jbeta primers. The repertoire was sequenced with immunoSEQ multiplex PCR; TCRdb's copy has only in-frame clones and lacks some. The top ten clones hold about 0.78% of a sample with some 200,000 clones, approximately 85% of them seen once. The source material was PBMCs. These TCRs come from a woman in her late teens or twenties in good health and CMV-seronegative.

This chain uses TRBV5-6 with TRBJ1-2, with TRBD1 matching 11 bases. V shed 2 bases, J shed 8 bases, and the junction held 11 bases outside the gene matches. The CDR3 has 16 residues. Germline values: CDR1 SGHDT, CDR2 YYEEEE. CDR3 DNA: TGTGCCAGCAGCTTTTATTCCGGACAGGGGGCTGGCGGCTACACCTTC. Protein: CASSFYSGQGAGGYTF.

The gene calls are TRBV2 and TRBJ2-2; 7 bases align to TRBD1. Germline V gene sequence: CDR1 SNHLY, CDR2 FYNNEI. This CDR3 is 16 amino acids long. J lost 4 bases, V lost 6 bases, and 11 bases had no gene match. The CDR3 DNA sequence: TGTGCCAGCAGGGGCGACAGGGAGCGTCTCACCGGGGAGCTGTTTTTT. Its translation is CASRGDRERLTGELFF.

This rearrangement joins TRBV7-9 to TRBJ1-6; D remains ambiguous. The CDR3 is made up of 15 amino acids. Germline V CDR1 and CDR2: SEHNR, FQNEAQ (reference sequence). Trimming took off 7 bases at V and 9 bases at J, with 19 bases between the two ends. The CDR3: CASTSQAMRGSPLHF. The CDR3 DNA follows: TGTGCCAGCACCTCTCAAGCCATGAGAGGTTCACCCCTCCACTTT.

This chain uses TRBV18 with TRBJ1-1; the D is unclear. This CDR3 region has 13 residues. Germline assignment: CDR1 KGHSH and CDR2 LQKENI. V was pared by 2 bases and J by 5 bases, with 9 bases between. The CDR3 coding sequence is TGTGCCAGCTCACCATGGCAGGAAACTGAAGCTTTCTTT. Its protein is CASSPWQETEAFF.

In nucleotides, the CDR3 is TGTGCCAGCGGCCGGGACAGGGGTACGCAGTATTTT. Translating it yields CASGRDRGTQYF. J is TRBJ2-3 and V is TRBV6-7; 10 bases fit TRBD1. TRBV6-7 is sorted into the ORF group, with uncertain function. CDR3 length: 12 amino acids. V was clipped by 8 bases and J by 8 bases; unmatched bases: 4.

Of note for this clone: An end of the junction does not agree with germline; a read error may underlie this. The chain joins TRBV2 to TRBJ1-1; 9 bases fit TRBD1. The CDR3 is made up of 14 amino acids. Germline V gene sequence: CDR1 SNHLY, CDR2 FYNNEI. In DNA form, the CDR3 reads TGTGCCACCAGTGATAACAGGGGGCACACTGAAGCTTTCTTT. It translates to CATSDNRGHTEAFF.

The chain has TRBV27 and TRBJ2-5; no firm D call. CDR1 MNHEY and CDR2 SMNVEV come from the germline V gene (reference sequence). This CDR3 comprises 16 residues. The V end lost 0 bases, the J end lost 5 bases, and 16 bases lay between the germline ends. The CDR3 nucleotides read TGTGCCAGCAGTTTATCTGCAGGAACCAATGGGGAGACCCAGTACTTC. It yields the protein CASSLSAGTNGETQYF.

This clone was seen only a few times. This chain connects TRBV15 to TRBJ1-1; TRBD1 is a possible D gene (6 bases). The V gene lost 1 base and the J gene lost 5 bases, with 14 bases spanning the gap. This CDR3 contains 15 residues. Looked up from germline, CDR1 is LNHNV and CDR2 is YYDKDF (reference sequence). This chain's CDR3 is CATSRVRQGLTEAFF. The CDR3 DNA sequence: TGTGCCACCAGCAGAGTAAGGCAGGGGCTAACTGAAGCTTTCTTT.

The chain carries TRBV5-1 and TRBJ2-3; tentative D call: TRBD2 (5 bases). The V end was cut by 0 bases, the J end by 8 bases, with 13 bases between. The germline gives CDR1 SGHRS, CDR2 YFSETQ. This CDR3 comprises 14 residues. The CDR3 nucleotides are TGCGCCAGCAGCTTGGACGCCAACGGAGGTACGCAGTATTTT. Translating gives CASSLDANGGTQYF.

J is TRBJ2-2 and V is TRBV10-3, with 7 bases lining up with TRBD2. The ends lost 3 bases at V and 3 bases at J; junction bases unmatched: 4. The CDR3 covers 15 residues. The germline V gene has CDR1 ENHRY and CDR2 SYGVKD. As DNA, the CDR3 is TGTGCCATCAGTGAAAGCGGGGTGGACACCGGGGAGCTGTTTTTT. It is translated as CAISESGVDTGELFF.

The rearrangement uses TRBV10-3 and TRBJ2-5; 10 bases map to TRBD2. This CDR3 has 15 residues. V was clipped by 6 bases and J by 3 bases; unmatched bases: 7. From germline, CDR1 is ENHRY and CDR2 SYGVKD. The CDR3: CAISQTSGYEETQYF. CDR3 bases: TGTGCCATCAGCCAGACTAGCGGGTATGAAGAGACCCAGTACTTC.

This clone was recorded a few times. Written as DNA, the CDR3 is TGTGCCAGCAGTTACTCGGGGGGGGCGCGGAACACTGAAGCTTTCTTT. This codes for CASSYSGGARNTEAFF. The genes are TRBV6-5 and TRBJ1-1; perhaps TRBD1 as D (6 bases). The germline V gene encodes CDR1 MNHEY and CDR2 SVGAGI. The CDR3 runs 16 residues. Trimming took 0 bases from V and 1 from J, leaving 12 bases between them.

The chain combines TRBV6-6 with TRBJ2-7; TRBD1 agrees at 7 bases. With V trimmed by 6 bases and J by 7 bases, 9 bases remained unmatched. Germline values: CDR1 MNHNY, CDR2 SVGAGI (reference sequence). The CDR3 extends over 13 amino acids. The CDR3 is CASRLTGVGEQYF. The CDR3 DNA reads TGTGCCAGCAGGCTAACAGGGGTGGGGGAGCAGTACTTC.

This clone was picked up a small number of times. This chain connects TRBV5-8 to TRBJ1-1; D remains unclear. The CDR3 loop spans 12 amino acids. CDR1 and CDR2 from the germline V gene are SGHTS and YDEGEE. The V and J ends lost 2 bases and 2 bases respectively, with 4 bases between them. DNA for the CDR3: TGTGCCAGCAGCTTTTATAACACTGAAGCTTTCTTT. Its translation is CASSFYNTEAFF.

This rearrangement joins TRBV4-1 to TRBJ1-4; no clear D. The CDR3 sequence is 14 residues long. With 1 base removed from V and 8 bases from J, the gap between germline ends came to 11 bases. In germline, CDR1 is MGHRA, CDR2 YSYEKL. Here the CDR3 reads CASSQAGVHEKLFF. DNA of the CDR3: TGCGCCAGCAGCCAAGCCGGGGTCCACGAAAAACTGTTTTTT.

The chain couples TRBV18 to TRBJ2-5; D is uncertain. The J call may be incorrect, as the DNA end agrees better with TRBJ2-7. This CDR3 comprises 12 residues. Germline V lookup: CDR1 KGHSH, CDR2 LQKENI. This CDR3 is CASSPPNYEQYF. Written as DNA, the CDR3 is TGTGCCAGCTCACCACCCAACTACGAGCAGTACTTC.

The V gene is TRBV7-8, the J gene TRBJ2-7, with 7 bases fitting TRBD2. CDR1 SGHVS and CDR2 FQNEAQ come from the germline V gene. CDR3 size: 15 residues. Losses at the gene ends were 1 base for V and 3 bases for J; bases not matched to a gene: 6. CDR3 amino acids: CASSLVSGAFYEQYF. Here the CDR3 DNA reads TGTGCCAGCAGCTTAGTAAGCGGGGCCTTCTACGAGCAGTACTTC.

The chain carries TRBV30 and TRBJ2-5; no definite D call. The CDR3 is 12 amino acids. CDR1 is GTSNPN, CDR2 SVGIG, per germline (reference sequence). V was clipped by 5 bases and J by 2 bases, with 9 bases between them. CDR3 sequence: CAWSGGQETQYF. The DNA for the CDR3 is TGTGCCTGGTCGGGTGGTCAAGAGACCCAGTACTTC.

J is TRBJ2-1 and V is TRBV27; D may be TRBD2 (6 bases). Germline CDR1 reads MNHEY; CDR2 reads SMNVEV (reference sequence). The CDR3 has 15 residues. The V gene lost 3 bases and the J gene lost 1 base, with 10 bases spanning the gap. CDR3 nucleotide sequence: TGTGCCAGCAGTTTCGGGGGACCTTCCTACAATGAGCAGTTCTTC. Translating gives CASSFGGPSYNEQFF.

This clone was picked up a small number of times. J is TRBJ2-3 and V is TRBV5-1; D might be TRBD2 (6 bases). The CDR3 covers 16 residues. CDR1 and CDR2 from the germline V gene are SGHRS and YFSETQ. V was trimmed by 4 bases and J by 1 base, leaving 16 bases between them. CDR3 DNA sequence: TGCGCCAGCAGCCTAATTACGGGGGAGGGCACAGATACGCAGTATTTT. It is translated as CASSLITGEGTDTQYF.

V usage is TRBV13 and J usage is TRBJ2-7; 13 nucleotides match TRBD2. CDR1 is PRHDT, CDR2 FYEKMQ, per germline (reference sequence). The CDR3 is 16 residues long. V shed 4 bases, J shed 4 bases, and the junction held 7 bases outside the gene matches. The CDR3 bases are TGTGCCAGCAGCTCACGGACTAGCGGGAGTACTTACGAGCAGTACTTC. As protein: CASSSRTSGSTYEQYF.